This T cell receptor beta chain was obtained from a study of blood T cell repertoires in COVID-19. Study-level background: Both acute and convalescent COVID-19 samples were obtained from the United States, Italy and Spain. PBMCs, B-cell-depleted T cells, or T cells were the source of the cDNA or gDNA that made up the material.

Methods used by the authors: How many nucleated cells were present was estimated from reference gene primer amplification. The protocol was immunoSEQ multiplex PCR, while the TCRdb copy is restricted to in-frame clones and leaves out a portion. V, J and clone size are taken as reported in that table, and D and trimming were inferred from the DNA itself. Of about 58,000 clones listed, over 65% are singletons. The sequenced material came from peripheral blood. The clonotype comes from a man between 35 and 55 years old with active COVID-19.

Written as DNA, the CDR3 is TGTGCCACCAGTGAGGCGGGTACGCAGTATTTT. Translating it yields CATSEAGTQYF. J is TRBJ2-3 and V is TRBV24-1; tentative D call: TRBD2 (5 bases). This CDR3 comprises 11 residues. Germline assignment: CDR1 KGHDR and CDR2 SFDVKD. V was cut by 4 bases and J by 8 bases, with 6 bases left in between.